Listed here is a single T cell receptor beta chain. The antigen is undetermined. This record comes from a study of shared clonotypes between healthy human individuals. Study observations and caveats: Only blood underwent sampling, and tissue repertoires likely differ.

V shed 0 bases, J shed 7 bases, and the junction held 6 bases outside the gene matches. CDR3 length equals 16 residues. Germline lookup yields CDR1 LNHDA and CDR2 SQIVND (reference sequence). Clones were read by immunoSEQ multiplex PCR, and TCRdb kept only the in-frame ones, dropping some. Altogether about 2.1 million clones are present, about 93% being singletons, with the ten largest covering 1.5% to 2%. Naive CD8 cells were CD45RO-negative, positively selected for CCR7, excluding terminally differentiated effector memory CD45RA+ cells. Caucasian adults residing in Nashville, Tennessee made up all the donors.

The clonotype comes from a man aged 18 to 30 in good health. Some clones in this sample may be carry-over from other donors' samples. The sequenced sample consisted of naive CD8+ T cells from PBMCs. V usage is TRBV19 and J usage is TRBJ2-1; 10 bases fit TRBD2. The CDR3 DNA sequence: TGTGCCAGTAGTATAGATCGAGCGGGAGGGCTAAATGAGCAGTTCTTC. Its protein is CASSIDRAGGLNEQFF.